Sequencing of this TCR beta chain was carried out in a study of CD8 T cells in ankylosing spondylitis. Findings and caveats of the study: Disease-linked clones bore a CD8+ phenotype and were relatively rare in peripheral blood. Some motif variants had been reported before (in reactive arthritis synovial fluid and blood). For ankylosing spondylitis blood, a TCR beta motif of several highly homologous variants appeared characteristic.

Molecular-barcoded quantitative 5'-RACE produced these TCR beta libraries. TCRdb ran MiXCR on the 5' RACE reads and lists one entry per CDR3 protein. Among about 500,000 distinct CDR3 sequences listed, roughly 5.2% were seen once. CDR1 is SGDLS, CDR2 YYNGEE, per germline. CDR3 length: 15 amino acids. V was trimmed by 0 bases and J by 4 bases, leaving 13 bases between them. Concerning this clonotype: Its antigen remains unknown. This may be a read error: a much more frequent sequence differs by one nucleotide.

This sequence joins TRBV9 and TRBJ1-2, with D uncertain. Sequencing was done on a sample of blood, either unsorted or a sorted T cell fraction (not recorded which). The clonotype originates from a male donor with ankylosing spondylitis. CDR3 nucleotides: TGTGCCAGCAGCGTAGAGAGGCGCTTAGGCTATGGCTACACCTTC. This sequence encodes CASSVERRLGYGYTF.